This T cell receptor beta chain was retrieved from a study of T cells in Graves' hyperthyroidism and ophthalmopathy. Study in general: Before any treatment, at initial diagnosis, peripheral blood was collected. Study-wide points: Most clonotypes that expanded in the thyroid above 0.001 also showed up in blood.

Germline CDR1 reads SGHRS; CDR2 reads YFSETQ. This CDR3 has 16 amino acids. The ends were cut back, 0 bases at V and 0 bases at J, with 9 bases in the middle. This clonotype was picked up a small number of times. Its specificity is not known. The investigators amplified TCR beta CDR3 regions from RNA transcripts. Carried out on the TCR CDR3, a first-round RT-PCR used the HTBI primer set. TCRdb called the multiplex PCR reads again in MiXCR, with one record for every CDR3 protein. Counted here are some 370,000 distinct CDR3 sequences, about 15% occurring once; the ten biggest clones make up around a third. Subjects aged 18 to 65 presented with newly diagnosed hyperthyroidism of less than 2 months' duration. Any symptoms of ophthalmopathy came after the first hyperthyroidism diagnosis, from which the blood sample dates.

The sequencing sample was made of blood. The chain joins TRBV5-1 to TRBJ1-4, with no clear D. This receptor was obtained from a woman in her twenties or thirties with Graves' hyperthyroidism that later progressed to Graves' ophthalmopathy. The CDR3 DNA reads as TGCGCCAGCAGCTTGGTTCAGGCCTCAACTAATGAAAAACTGTTTTTT. Its translation: CASSLVQASTNEKLFF.